Shown below are 7 T cell receptor beta chains from a single sample sequenced in a study of cytomegalovirus exposure and HLA in healthy donors. The primer mix had 60 Vbeta and 13 Jbeta primers. Sequencing used immunoSEQ multiplex PCR; TCRdb keeps in-frame clones, though not all of them. The repertoire holds 150,000 to 160,000 clones, with 75% to 85% as singletons. Source material: PBMCs. The receptor source for this set is a man between 25 and 39 years old in good health and CMV-seropositive.

The gene calls are TRBV28 and TRBJ1-1; TRBD1 might be the D (5 bases). The CDR3 is 15 amino acids. Germline assignment: CDR1 MDHEN and CDR2 SYDVKM. V gave up 6 bases and J gave up 5 bases, with 19 bases separating them. The CDR3 DNA sequence: TGTGCCAGCAGGCCGGACATTCCGGGGGGAACTGAAGCTTTCTTT. This sequence encodes CASRPDIPGGTEAFF. Full variable domain (rest looked up from reference TRBV28 and TRBJ1-1): DVKVTQSSRYLVKRTGEKVFLECVQDMDHENMFWYRQDPGLGLRLIYFSYDVKMKEKGDIPEGYSVSREKKERFSLILESASTNQTSMYLCASRPDIPGGTEAFFGQGTRLTVV.

The rearrangement links TRBV7-9 to TRBJ1-1; 7 positions agree with TRBD1. The germline V gene has CDR1 SEHNR and CDR2 FQNEAQ (reference sequence). V was pared by 5 bases and J by 9 bases, with 9 bases of the junction left unmatched. The CDR3 contains 13 residues. Written as DNA, the CDR3 is TGTGCCAGCAGCGATAACAGGGGTTCCAAAGCTTTCTTT. Protein product: CASSDNRGSKAFF.

The rearrangement joins TRBV30 to TRBJ2-5, with TRBD2 identical over 7 bases. Per the germline V gene, CDR1 is GTSNPN and CDR2 is SVGIG (reference sequence). V dropped 4 bases and J dropped 7; count of bases not matched to a gene: 9. The CDR3 contains 13 residues. Here the CDR3 reads CAWTAGEIGTQYF. The CDR3 nucleotides read TGTGCCTGGACTGCGGGAGAGATCGGGACCCAGTACTTC.

The V gene is TRBV27, the J gene TRBJ2-2; 7 nucleotides align to TRBD1. Germline V CDR1 and CDR2: MNHEY, SMNVEV (reference sequence). Germline trimming cut 6 bases from V and 5 bases from J; bases unmatched to any gene: 9. This CDR3 spans 15 amino acids. Here the CDR3 DNA reads TGTGCCAGCAGGCAGACAGGGAGAAGGACCGGGGAGCTGTTTTTT. This gives the protein CASRQTGRRTGELFF.

This chain connects TRBV30 to TRBJ1-1; 10 bases are shared with TRBD1. V lost 3 bases and J lost 5; bases outside the gene matches: 3. CDR1 and CDR2 from the germline V gene are GTSNPN and SVGIG (reference sequence). This CDR3 contains 13 residues. As DNA, the CDR3 is TGTGCCTGGAGCGACAGGGGGCGAACTGAAGCTTTCTTT. Amino acids: CAWSDRGRTEAFF.

The rearrangement joins TRBV11-2 to TRBJ1-1; 11 positions agree with TRBD1. Germline assignment: CDR1 SGHAT and CDR2 FQNNGV. Unmatched junction bases numbered 6, after V lost 5 bases and J lost 7 bases. The CDR3 length is 14 residues. The CDR3 bases are TGTGCCAGCAGCCCGGGGACAGGGGGGTTTGAAGCTTTCTTT. It codes for CASSPGTGGFEAFF.

The chain recombines TRBV7-2 with TRBJ2-7; no definite D call. CDR3 length: 14 residues. The V gene's germline CDR1 is SGHTA and CDR2 FQGNSA. The V and J ends lost 1 base and 0 bases respectively, with 7 bases between them. CDR3 bases: TGTGCCAGCAGCTTAGATAGTTTCTCCTACGAGCAGTACTTC. Translating gives CASSLDSFSYEQYF.